Described below is a single T cell receptor beta chain sequence and its context. Its antigen remains unidentified. Enrolled ophthalmopathy patients presented with a Clinical Activity Score of at least 3, a NOSPECS grade of at least 4, and disease duration under 3 months. These data come from a study of T cells in Graves' hyperthyroidism and ophthalmopathy. Study-wide context: Blood was drawn when the patient was first diagnosed and still untreated. Study-wide results and limits: With a median lead of approximately six months before onset, the model predicted ophthalmopathy.

Amplified TCR beta CDR3 regions derived from RNA transcripts. HTBI primers were employed in a first-round RT-PCR of the TCR CDR3. TCRdb re-called the multiplex PCR reads through MiXCR, storing one row per CDR3 protein. The table lists around 370,000 distinct CDR3 sequences, about 18% of them singletons, with 40% in the top ten. The CDR3 is 17 residues long. From germline, CDR1 is SGHRS and CDR2 YFSETQ. Trimming cost V 0 bases and J 5 bases, with 20 bases left between them. The chain has TRBV5-1 and TRBJ2-5; D not certain. Sequencing used blood. The TCR sequence derives from a man between 18 and 29 years old with Graves' ophthalmopathy. CDR3 residues: CASSLDGVPSVGETQYF. CDR3 DNA: TGCGCCAGCAGCTTGGATGGGGTTCCGAGTGTGGGGGAGACCCAGTACTTC.